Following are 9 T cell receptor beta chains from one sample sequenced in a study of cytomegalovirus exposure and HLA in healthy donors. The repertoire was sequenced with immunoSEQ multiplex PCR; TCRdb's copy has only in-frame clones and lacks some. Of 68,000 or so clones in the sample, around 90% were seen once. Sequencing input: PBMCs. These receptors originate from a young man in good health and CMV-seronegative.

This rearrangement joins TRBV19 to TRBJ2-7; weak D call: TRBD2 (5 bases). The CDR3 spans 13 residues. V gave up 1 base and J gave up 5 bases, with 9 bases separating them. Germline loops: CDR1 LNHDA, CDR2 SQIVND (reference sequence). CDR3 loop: CASSIVGSDEQYF. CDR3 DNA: TGTGCCAGTAGTATAGTGGGTAGCGACGAGCAGTACTTC.

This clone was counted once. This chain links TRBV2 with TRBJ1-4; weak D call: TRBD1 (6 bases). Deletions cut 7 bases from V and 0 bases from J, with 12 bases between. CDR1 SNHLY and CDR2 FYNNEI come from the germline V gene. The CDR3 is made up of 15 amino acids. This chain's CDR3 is CASKGTSATNEKLFF. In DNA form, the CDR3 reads TGTGCCAGCAAGGGGACATCGGCAACTAATGAAAAACTGTTTTTT.

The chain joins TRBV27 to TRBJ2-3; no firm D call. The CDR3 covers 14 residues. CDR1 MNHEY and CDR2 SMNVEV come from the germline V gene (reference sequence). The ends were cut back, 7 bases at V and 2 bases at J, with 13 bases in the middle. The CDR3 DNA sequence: TGTGCCAGCACCCGAGCGTTTGCCACAGATACGCAGTATTTT. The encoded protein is CASTRAFATDTQYF.

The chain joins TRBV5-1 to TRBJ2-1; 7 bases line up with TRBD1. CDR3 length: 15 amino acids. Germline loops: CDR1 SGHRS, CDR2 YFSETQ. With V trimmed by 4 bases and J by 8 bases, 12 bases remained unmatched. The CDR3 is CASSMDRSGPYEQFF. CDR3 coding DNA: TGCGCCAGCAGCATGGACAGGTCGGGCCCGTATGAGCAGTTCTTC.

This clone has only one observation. CDR3 bases: TGTGCCTGGAGTCTAACCCTTGTAACAGATACGCAGTATTTT. Translated, it gives CAWSLTLVTDTQYF. The J gene is TRBJ2-3, the V gene TRBV30; no clear D. V was pared by 2 bases and J by 3 bases, with 12 bases between. Germline V lookup: CDR1 GTSNPN, CDR2 SVGIG (reference sequence). The CDR3 is 14 amino acids.

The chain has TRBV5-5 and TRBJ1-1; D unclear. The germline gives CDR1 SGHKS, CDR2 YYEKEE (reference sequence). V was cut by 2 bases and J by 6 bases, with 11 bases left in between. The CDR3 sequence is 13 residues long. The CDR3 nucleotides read TGTGCCAGCAGCTTCTATTTTCGGTCTGAAGCTTTCTTT. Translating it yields CASSFYFRSEAFF.

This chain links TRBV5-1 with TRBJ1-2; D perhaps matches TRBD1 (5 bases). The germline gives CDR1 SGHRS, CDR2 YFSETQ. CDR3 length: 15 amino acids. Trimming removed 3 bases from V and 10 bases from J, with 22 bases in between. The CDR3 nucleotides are TGCGCCAGCAGCTCCGGGGCGAACGTCGGGGGATTCTACACCTTC. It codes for CASSSGANVGGFYTF.

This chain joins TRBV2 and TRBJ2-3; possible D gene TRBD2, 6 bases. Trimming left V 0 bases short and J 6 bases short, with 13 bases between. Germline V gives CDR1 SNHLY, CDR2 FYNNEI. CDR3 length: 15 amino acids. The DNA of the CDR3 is TGTGCCAGCAGTGAAGCGCGGGGTATTTACGATACGCAGTATTTT. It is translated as CASSEARGIYDTQYF.

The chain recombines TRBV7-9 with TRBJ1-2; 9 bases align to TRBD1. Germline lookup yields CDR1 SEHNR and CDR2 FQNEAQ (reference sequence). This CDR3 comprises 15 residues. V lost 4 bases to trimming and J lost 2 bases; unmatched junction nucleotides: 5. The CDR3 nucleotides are TGTGCCAGCAGCTCAAGGACAGGGGAGAACTATGGCTACACCTTC. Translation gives CASSSRTGENYGYTF. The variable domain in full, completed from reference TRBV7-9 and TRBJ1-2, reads DTGVSQNPRHKITKRGQNVTFRCDPISEHNRLYWYRQTLGQGPEFLTYFQNEAQLEKSRLLSDRFSAERPKGSFSTLEIQRTEQGDSAMYLCASSSRTGENYGYTFGSGTRLTVV.